A selection of T cell receptor beta chains follows, all from one sample in a study of shared clonotypes between healthy human individuals. Method: immunoSEQ multiplex PCR; TCRdb's copy keeps in-frame clones and lacks some. The sample holds approximately 530,000 clones, approximately 95% seen once. Sequencing was done on a sample of naive CD4+ T cells sorted from blood. The receptors were gathered from a woman aged 30 to 39 in good health. Both conserved end residues are part of each CDR3. Fields, in order: V gene, J gene, clone size, D gene, CDR3 DNA, CDR3 protein. D genes are given only for firm matches. For some rows the clone size is stated as once, few or many, or as a class when expanded; others skip it.

TRBV5-1,TRBJ1-5,-,TRBD1,TGCGCCAGCACCGGGACAGGGGGCGATCAGCCCCAGCATTTT,CASTGTGGDQPQHF
TRBV9,TRBJ1-4,-,-,TGTGCCAGCAGCCCAAGGGGGTCAACTAATGAAAAACTGTTTTTT,CASSPRGSTNEKLFF
TRBV6-6,TRBJ2-7,-,-,TGTGCCAGCAGTCCGCAGGGAGGTTTGGGCGAGCAGTACTTC,CASSPQGGLGEQYF
TRBV6-5,TRBJ2-7,-,TRBD1,TGTGCCAGCAGTTACTCGCAGGGGGCTCCGTCCGAGCAGTACTTC,CASSYSQGAPSEQYF
TRBV5-1,TRBJ2-1,-,-,TGCGCCAGCAGCTTACAGCCTTCCTACAATGAGCAGTTCTTC,CASSLQPSYNEQFF
TRBV19,TRBJ2-2,-,TRBD2,TGTGCCAGTAGTTTCCTAGCGGGGACCACCGGGGAGCTGTTTTTT,CASSFLAGTTGELFF
TRBV7-2,TRBJ1-2,-,-,TGTGCCAGCAGCTTACCCCCCGCACAAAAGTATGGCTACACCTTC,CASSLPPAQKYGYTF
TRBV5-1,TRBJ1-4,-,TRBD1,TGCGCCAGCAGCTCCCGGCGGGACAGCTCCGCAACTAATGAAAAACTGTTTTTT,CASSSRRDSSATNEKLFF
TRBV27,TRBJ1-5,few,-,TGTGCCAGCATGTCCAGGGACGGTCAGCCCCAGCATTTT,CASMSRDGQPQHF
TRBV2,TRBJ2-3,-,-,TGTGCCAGCAGTCAGCAGGTGGACTCGATTAGCACAGATACGCAGTATTTT,CASSQQVDSISTDTQYF
TRBV7-9,TRBJ2-7,-,TRBD2,TGTGCCAGCAGCTTAGGTGGCGGGAGAGCGGAAGGTTACGAGCAGTACTTC,CASSLGGGRAEGYEQYF
TRBV5-1,TRBJ2-7,-,TRBD2,TGCGCCAGCAGCCCGGGGGAGGGTCCCTTTAACGAGCAGTACTTC,CASSPGEGPFNEQYF
TRBV25-1,TRBJ1-4,-,-,TGTGCCAGCAGTGATTCAGGGGCCGGTGAAAAACTGTTTTTT,CASSDSGAGEKLFF
TRBV28,TRBJ1-2,-,-,TGTGCCAGCAGTTCCGACAGGCGGCTGGGCTACACCTTC,CASSSDRRLGYTF
TRBV4-2,TRBJ1-4,-,TRBD1,TGTGCCAGCAGCCAAGAAGGTAGGACAGGGACGGGTGAAAAACTGTTTTTT,CASSQEGRTGTGEKLFF
TRBV2,TRBJ1-5,-,-,TGTGCCAGCAGTGTGTTTGACTCGGCGACTCAGCCCCAGCATTTT,CASSVFDSATQPQHF
TRBV27,TRBJ2-2,-,TRBD2,TGTGCCAGCAGTTTACATGCGGGAGTTGGAGGAACCGGGGAGCTGTTTTTT,CASSLHAGVGGTGELFF
TRBV7-8,TRBJ1-5,-,-,TGTGCCAGCAGGCCTCTTCCAGATAGCAATCAGCCCCAGCATTTT,CASRPLPDSNQPQHF
TRBV15,TRBJ2-7,-,TRBD1,TGTGCCACCGACCCAGGGGGCAGATCCTACGAGCAGTACTTC,CATDPGGRSYEQYF
TRBV2,TRBJ1-1,-,-,TGTGCCAGCAGTGAGATGGACAGTACCCATGAAGCTTTCTTT,CASSEMDSTHEAFF
TRBV9,TRBJ1-3,once,-,TGTGCCAGCAGCGAGGGTAGCTCTGGAAACACCATATATTTT,CASSEGSSGNTIYF
TRBV5-4,TRBJ2-3,-,-,TGTGCCAGCAGCTTGCCCCAGCGGGATACGCAGTATTTT,CASSLPQRDTQYF
TRBV28,TRBJ2-7,once,TRBD1,TGTGCCAGCAGTCCCGGGACAGTATACGAGCAGTACTTC,CASSPGTVYEQYF
TRBV7-9,TRBJ2-3,-,-,TGTGCCAGCAGCTTGTGGACTGGGCGCACAGATACGCAGTATTTT,CASSLWTGRTDTQYF
TRBV28,TRBJ2-7,-,-,TGTGCCAGCAGTTTAGGGGACGCGGCCTACGAGCAGTACTTC,CASSLGDAAYEQYF
TRBV27,TRBJ1-1,-,-,TGTGCCAGCAGTTTACGCAGAATGAACACTGAAGCTTTCTTT,CASSLRRMNTEAFF
TRBV15,TRBJ2-1,-,-,TGTGCCACCAGCAGAGTCGTAGGAGAGCAGTTCTTC,CATSRVVGEQFF
TRBV30,TRBJ2-3,once,-,TGTGCCTGGAGTCCGGTAGATACGCAGTATTTT,CAWSPVDTQYF
TRBV11-2,TRBJ2-7,-,-,TGTGCCAGCAGCTTAGGAGGGCCCGGACAAAACTACGAGCAGTACTTC,CASSLGGPGQNYEQYF
TRBV28,TRBJ2-7,-,TRBD2,TGTGCCAGTACACTTAGCGGGAGGTTCCACGAGCAGTACTTC,CASTLSGRFHEQYF
TRBV18,TRBJ1-5,-,-,TGTGCCAGCTCACCAATCCGGCAGACTCAGCCCCAGCATTTT,CASSPIRQTQPQHF
TRBV7-9,TRBJ2-7,-,TRBD2,TGTGCCAGCAGCTCTAGCGGATCCTACGAGCAGTACTTC,CASSSSGSYEQYF
TRBV28,TRBJ1-2,-,-,TGTGCCAGCAGTTTAGGAGGGGGTGGCTACACCTTC,CASSLGGGGYTF
TRBV7-9,TRBJ2-3,-,TRBD2,TGTGCCAGCAGCCAGGGACTACCAATAGCAGATACGCAGTATTTT,CASSQGLPIADTQYF
TRBV10-2,TRBJ1-1,-,-,TGCGCCAGCAGTACCCAGGAAGCGACTGAAGCTTTCTTT,CASSTQEATEAFF
TRBV28,TRBJ2-7,-,TRBD2,TGTGCCAGCAAAGAGCGGGAGCGGACCTACGAGCAGTATTTC,CASKERERTYEQYF
TRBV9,TRBJ2-2,-,-,TGTGCCAGCAGCTTAAACACCGGGGAGCTGTTTTTT,CASSLNTGELFF
TRBV6-1,TRBJ2-3,-,-,TGTGCCAGCACGTCGGGGAGTACAAGCACAGATACGCAGTATTTT,CASTSGSTSTDTQYF
TRBV9,TRBJ2-7,-,-,TGTGCCAGCAGCGTAGGGTATTCAGACGCGAGCTACGAGCAGTACTTC,CASSVGYSDASYEQYF
TRBV28,TRBJ2-7,-,-,TGTGCCAGCAGTCCGTCGAGGCCCGGAGTTCAAATTTACGAGCAGTACTTC,CASSPSRPGVQIYEQYF
TRBV5-1,TRBJ1-1,once,-,TGCGCCAGCAGCGATCCGACAGGTTCAAACACTGAAGCTTTCTTT,CASSDPTGSNTEAFF
TRBV29-1,TRBJ2-7,-,-,TGCAGCGTCCGGGGTCCCTACGAGCAGTACTTC,CSVRGPYEQYF
TRBV2,TRBJ2-1,-,TRBD2,TGTGCCAGCAGCGAAACACTAGCGGGAGCTAATGAGCAGTTCTTC,CASSETLAGANEQFF
TRBV7-3,TRBJ2-7,once,TRBD2,TGTGCCAGCAGCTACCCGACTCGCGGAGGGAGGGTCTACGAGCAGTACTTC,CASSYPTRGGRVYEQYF
TRBV6-1,TRBJ1-5,-,-,TGTGCCAGCAGTGAATTTGGGAGATTGAAAGGTCAGCCCCAGCATTTT,CASSEFGRLKGQPQHF
TRBV19,TRBJ1-2,-,TRBD1,TGTGCCAGTAGTATACAACAGGGGGGTAACTATGGCTACACCTTC,CASSIQQGGNYGYTF
TRBV29-1,TRBJ2-7,-,TRBD2,TGCAGCGTTGAATACGGGAGGACCTACGAGCAGTACTTC,CSVEYGRTYEQYF
TRBV5-1,TRBJ2-1,-,-,TGCGCCAGCAGCTTGGTGGTGGCGGCCAGCCACAATGAGCAGTTCTTC,CASSLVVAASHNEQFF
TRBV5-1,TRBJ2-5,-,-,TGCGCCAGCGGAGGGGGCGAAGAGACCCAGTACTTC,CASGGGEETQYF
TRBV7-6,TRBJ2-1,-,TRBD2,TGTGCCAGCAGCCTCGTCGTTCCAGCGGGAGGGCCCCTCGATGAGCAGTTCTTC,CASSLVVPAGGPLDEQFF
TRBV30,TRBJ1-6,-,TRBD1,TGTGCCTGGAGTGTGGTGGACAGGGATTCACCCCTCCACTTT,CAWSVVDRDSPLHF
TRBV19,TRBJ1-2,-,-,TGTGCCAGTAGTGGTTTGAACCCCTTCCCCCTTTATGGCTACACCTTC,CASSGLNPFPLYGYTF
TRBV27,TRBJ2-1,-,TRBD1,TGTGCCAGCAGTCCCTACACGGACAGGGTGGCCTACAATGAGCAGTTCTTC,CASSPYTDRVAYNEQFF
TRBV28,TRBJ1-4,-,-,TGTGCCAGCAGGGTCGGGGCCTTCGATGAAAAACTGTTTTTT,CASRVGAFDEKLFF
TRBV10-3,TRBJ2-7,-,TRBD1,TGTGCCATCAGCCGGACAGGGGTCTCGTACGAGCAGTACTTC,CAISRTGVSYEQYF
TRBV7-2,TRBJ2-4,-,-,TGTGCCAGCAGCTTCCACGGGAGTGGGGCCAAAAACATTCAGTACTTC,CASSFHGSGAKNIQYF
TRBV7-6,TRBJ1-3,-,-,TGTGCCAGCAGCTTAGGGTTCAAAGGGCAGAGAGGAAACACCATATATTTT,CASSLGFKGQRGNTIYF